These T cell receptor beta chains were read from a single sample in a study of blood T cell repertoires in COVID-19. Sequenced by immunoSEQ multiplex PCR; TCRdb stores in-frame clones only, minus some. The table includes 400,000 or so clones, 90% detected once. The sample taken for sequencing was PBMCs or T cells enriched from blood (not recorded which). All receptors derive from a man aged 18-30 years who had recovered from COVID-19. CDR3s include the opening cysteine and the closing phenylalanine or tryptophan. D genes are given only for firm matches. The listing skips clone size in some rows; elsewhere it reads once, few, many or a size class.

D | J | V | size | DNA | CDR3
. | TRBJ1-5 | TRBV6-5 | few | TGTGCCAGGGCCCCAGGCAGGGGCAATCAGCCCCAGCATTTT | CARAPGRGNQPQHF
TRBD1 | TRBJ1-2 | TRBV18 | once | TGTGCCAGCTCACCACTTGGACAGGGTAACTATGGCTACACCTTC | CASSPLGQGNYGYTF
TRBD1 | TRBJ1-5 | TRBV30 | . | TGTGCCTGGAGCCCGGGGTGGGGACAGGGCTATCAGCCCCAGCATTTT | CAWSPGWGQGYQPQHF
TRBD1 | TRBJ2-4 | TRBV24-1 | . | TGTGCCACCAGTGATTCGGACAGGGTAGCCAAAAACATTCAGTACTTC | CATSDSDRVAKNIQYF
. | TRBJ1-2 | TRBV10-1 | . | TGCGCCAGCAGTCCGGGTCCAGAAGGCTACACCTTC | CASSPGPEGYTF
. | TRBJ1-3 | TRBV11-2 | . | TGTGCCAGCAGAGACCCCCGACAAGTCTCTGGAAACACCATATATTTT | CASRDPRQVSGNTIYF
. | TRBJ2-7 | TRBV5-6 | few | TGTGCCAGCAGCTTTTCGCCAGGGTGGTCCTACGAGCAGTACTTC | CASSFSPGWSYEQYF
. | TRBJ2-7 | TRBV18 | . | TGTGCCAGCTCACGACTCGCGGAGGGGGCGGCCGAGCAGTACTTC | CASSRLAEGAAEQYF
. | TRBJ1-6 | TRBV5-1 | . | TGCGCCAGCAGCTTGGACGGGCAGGGGTATTCACCCCTCCACTTT | CASSLDGQGYSPLHF
TRBD2 | TRBJ2-1 | TRBV6-4 | . | TGTGCCAGCAGCACCAGCGGGAGCGTCGATGAGCAGTTCTTC | CASSTSGSVDEQFF
. | TRBJ2-1 | TRBV29-1 | once | TGCAGCGTTGAGAGCTCCTACAATGAGCAGTTCTTC | CSVESSYNEQFF